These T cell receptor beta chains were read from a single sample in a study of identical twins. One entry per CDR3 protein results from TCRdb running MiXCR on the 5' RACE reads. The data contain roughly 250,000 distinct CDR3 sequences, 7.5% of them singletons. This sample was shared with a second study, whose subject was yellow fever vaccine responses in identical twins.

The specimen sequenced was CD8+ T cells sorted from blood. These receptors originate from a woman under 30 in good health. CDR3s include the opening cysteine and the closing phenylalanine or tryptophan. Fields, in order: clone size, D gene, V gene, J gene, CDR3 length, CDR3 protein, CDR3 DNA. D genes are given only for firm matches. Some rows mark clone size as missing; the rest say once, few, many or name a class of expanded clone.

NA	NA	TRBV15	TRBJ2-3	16	CATSSQDGGVADTQYF	TGTGCCACCAGCTCCCAGGATGGGGGTGTCGCAGATACGCAGTATTTT
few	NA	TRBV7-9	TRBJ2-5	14	CASSGRVFVETQYF	TGTGCCAGCAGCGGCAGGGTGTTTGTAGAGACCCAGTACTTC
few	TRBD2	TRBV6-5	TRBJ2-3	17	CASSSLTSGRRGDTQYF	TGTGCCAGCAGTTCCCTGACTAGCGGGAGGAGAGGAGATACGCAGTATTTT
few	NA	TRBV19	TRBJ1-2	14	CASSMYPYRDGYTF	TGTGCCAGTAGTATGTACCCCTACAGGGATGGCTACACCTTC
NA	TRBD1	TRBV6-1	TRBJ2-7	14	CASSDGTGKYEQYF	TGTGCCAGCAGTGATGGGACAGGGAAATACGAGCAGTACTTC
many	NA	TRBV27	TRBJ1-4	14	CASGEPGANEKLFF	TGTGCCAGCGGAGAACCTGGGGCTAATGAAAAACTGTTTTTT
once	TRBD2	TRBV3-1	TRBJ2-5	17	CTSSPPSSGRAPETQYF	TGTACCAGCAGCCCACCTTCTAGCGGGAGGGCCCCCGAGACCCAGTACTTC
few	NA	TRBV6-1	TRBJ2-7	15	CASSEFGESSYEQYF	TGTGCCAGCAGTGAATTCGGGGAAAGCTCCTACGAGCAGTACTTC
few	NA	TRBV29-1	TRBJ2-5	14	CSVVWSQDQETQYF	TGCAGCGTTGTATGGAGTCAGGACCAAGAGACCCAGTACTTC
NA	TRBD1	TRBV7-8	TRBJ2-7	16	CASSPIRQGATYEQYF	TGTGCCAGCAGCCCCATCCGACAGGGGGCTACCTACGAGCAGTACTTC
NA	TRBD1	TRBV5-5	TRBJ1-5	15	CASSWDSASNQPQHF	TGTGCCAGCAGCTGGGACAGTGCTAGCAATCAGCCCCAGCATTTT
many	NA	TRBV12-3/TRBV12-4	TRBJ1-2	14	CASRQEQGNYGYTF	TGTGCCAGCAGGCAGGAACAGGGAAACTATGGCTACACCTTC
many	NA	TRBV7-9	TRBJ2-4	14	CASSPSLAKNIQYF	TGTGCCAGCAGCCCCTCCCTAGCCAAAAACATTCAGTACTTC
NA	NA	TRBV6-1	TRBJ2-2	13	CASSDRNTGELFF	TGTGCCAGCAGTGACCGGAACACCGGGGAGCTGTTTTTT
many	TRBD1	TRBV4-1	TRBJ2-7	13	CASSQGTGFEQYF	TGCGCCAGCAGCCAAGGGACAGGGTTCGAGCAGTACTTC
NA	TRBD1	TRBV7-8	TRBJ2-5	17	CASSPTPPDRGLETQYF	TGTGCCAGCAGCCCCACCCCCCCGGACAGGGGGCTCGAGACCCAGTACTTC
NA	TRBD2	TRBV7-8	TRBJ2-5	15	CAISLLSGTGETQYF	TGTGCCATCAGCTTACTTAGCGGGACGGGCGAGACCCAGTACTTC
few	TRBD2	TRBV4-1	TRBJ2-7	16	CASSQVGTSGNYEQYF	TGCGCCAGCAGCCAAGTCGGGACTAGCGGTAACTACGAGCAGTACTTC
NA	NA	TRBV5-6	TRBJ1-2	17	CASSLGGTPGRHYGYTF	TGTGCCAGCAGCTTGGGAGGGACGCCGGGGAGGCACTATGGCTACACCTTC
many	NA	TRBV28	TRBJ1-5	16	CASSRTGMGSNQPQHF	TGTGCCAGCAGTCGTACAGGGATGGGGAGCAATCAGCCCCAGCATTTT
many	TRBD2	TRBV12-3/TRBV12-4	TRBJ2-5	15	CASSFWGGNQETQYF	TGTGCCAGCAGTTTCTGGGGGGGTAATCAAGAGACCCAGTACTTC
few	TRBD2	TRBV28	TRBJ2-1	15	CASSNLADPRGEQFF	TGTGCCAGCAGCAATCTAGCGGACCCCCGGGGTGAGCAGTTCTTC
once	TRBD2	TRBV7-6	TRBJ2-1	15	CASSRWTSGSSEQFF	TGTGCCAGCAGCCGATGGACTAGCGGGAGTTCTGAGCAGTTCTTC
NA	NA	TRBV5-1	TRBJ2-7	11	CASGWSDEQYF	TGCGCCAGCGGTTGGAGCGACGAGCAGTACTTC
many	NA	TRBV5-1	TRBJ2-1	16	CASNPPGLARDNEQFF	TGCGCCAGCAACCCCCCGGGGCTAGCGAGAGACAATGAGCAGTTCTTC
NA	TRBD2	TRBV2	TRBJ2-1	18	CASSENIRTSGSGDEQFF	TGTGCCAGCAGTGAAAATATCAGGACTAGCGGGAGTGGGGATGAGCAGTTCTTC
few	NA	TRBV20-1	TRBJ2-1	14	CSASRQGLYNEQFF	TGCAGTGCTAGTAGGCAGGGACTGTACAATGAGCAGTTCTTC
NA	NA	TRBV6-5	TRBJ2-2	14	CASSSWTYTGELFF	TGTGCCAGCAGTTCCTGGACATACACCGGGGAGCTGTTTTTT
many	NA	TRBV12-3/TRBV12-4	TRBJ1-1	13	CASSYRDDGEAFF	TGTGCCAGCAGCTACAGGGACGATGGTGAAGCTTTCTTT
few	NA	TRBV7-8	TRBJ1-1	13	CASSLERYTEAFF	TGTGCCAGCAGCTTAGAGAGGTACACTGAAGCTTTCTTT
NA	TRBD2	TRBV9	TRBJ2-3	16	CASSGPLAGGPNTQYF	TGTGCCAGCAGCGGACCCCTCGCGGGAGGCCCGAATACGCAGTATTTT
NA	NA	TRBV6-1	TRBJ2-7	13	CASSRTEVYEQYF	TGTGCCAGCAGTAGGACAGAGGTCTACGAGCAGTACTTC
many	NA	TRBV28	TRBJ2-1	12	CASSLFGIEQFF	TGTGCCAGCAGTTTATTTGGCATTGAGCAGTTCTTC
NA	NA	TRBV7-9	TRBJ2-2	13	CASRVGGTGELFF	TGTGCCAGCAGGGTAGGGGGGACCGGGGAGCTGTTTTTT
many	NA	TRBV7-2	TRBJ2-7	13	CASSPGLNYEQYF	TGTGCCAGCAGCCCTGGACTCAACTACGAGCAGTACTTC
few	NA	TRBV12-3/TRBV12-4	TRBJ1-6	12	CASSLGRSPLHF	TGTGCCAGCAGTTTAGGTCGTTCACCCCTCCACTTT
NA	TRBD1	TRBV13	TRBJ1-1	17	CASSLGGLSRGRTEAFF	TGTGCCAGCAGCTTAGGAGGGCTATCCAGGGGGCGGACTGAAGCTTTCTTT
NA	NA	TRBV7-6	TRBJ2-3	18	CASSLAEGAGSITDTQYF	TGTGCCAGCAGCTTAGCGGAGGGTGCAGGGAGTATTACAGATACGCAGTATTTT
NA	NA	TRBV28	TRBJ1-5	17	CASSFMFSGYSNQPQHF	TGTGCCAGCAGTTTTATGTTTAGTGGATATAGCAATCAGCCCCAGCATTTT
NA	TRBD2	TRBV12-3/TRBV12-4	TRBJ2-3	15	CASRSTSGSGDTQYF	TGTGCCAGCAGGTCGACTAGCGGGAGTGGTGATACGCAGTATTTT
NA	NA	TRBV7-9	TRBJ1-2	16	CASSLVKRGRSYGYTF	TGTGCCAGCAGCTTAGTTAAAAGGGGAAGGAGCTATGGCTACACCTTC
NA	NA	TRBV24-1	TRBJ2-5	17	CATSDYGVGTPQETQYF	TGTGCCACCAGTGATTATGGAGTCGGGACACCCCAAGAGACCCAGTACTTC
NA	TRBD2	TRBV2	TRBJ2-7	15	CASTDGSGRLYEQYF	TGTGCCAGCACCGACGGAAGCGGGAGACTCTACGAGCAGTACTTC
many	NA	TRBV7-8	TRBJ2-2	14	CASSSPEPLGELFF	TGTGCCAGCAGCTCCCCAGAACCGCTCGGGGAGCTGTTTTTT
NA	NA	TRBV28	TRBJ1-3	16	CASSGPRSGSGNTIYF	TGTGCCAGCTCGGGACCTCGTTCGGGCTCTGGAAACACCATATATTTT
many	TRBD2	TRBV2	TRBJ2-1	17	CASSGYAGGPEDNEQFF	TGTGCCAGCAGTGGCTATGCGGGAGGGCCAGAGGACAATGAGCAGTTCTTC
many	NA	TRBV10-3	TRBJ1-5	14	CAISEVGGGQPQHF	TGCGCCATCAGTGAAGTCGGGGGGGGTCAGCCCCAGCATTTT
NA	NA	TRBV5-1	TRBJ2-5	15	CASSGGGRFQETQYF	TGCGCCAGCAGTGGAGGGGGACGCTTCCAAGAGACCCAGTACTTC
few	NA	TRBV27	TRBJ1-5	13	CASSSDTNQPQHF	TGTGCCAGCAGTTCAGACACGAATCAGCCCCAGCATTTT
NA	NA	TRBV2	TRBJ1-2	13	CASQEQSNYGYTF	TGTGCCAGCCAGGAGCAGTCTAACTATGGCTACACCTTC
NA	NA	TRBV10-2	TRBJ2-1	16	CASTEMSPGLYNEQFF	TGCGCCAGCACCGAAATGTCTCCTGGGCTCTACAATGAGCAGTTCTTC
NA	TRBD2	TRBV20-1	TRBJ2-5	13	CSATSGDWGVQYF	TGCAGTGCTACGAGCGGGGACTGGGGGGTCCAGTACTTC
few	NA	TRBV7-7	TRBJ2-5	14	CASKEVGGGETQYF	TGTGCCAGCAAGGAGGTGGGAGGTGGAGAGACCCAGTACTTC
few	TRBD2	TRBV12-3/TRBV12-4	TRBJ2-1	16	CASGKRTSARNNEQFF	TGTGCCAGCGGAAAAAGGACTAGCGCAAGGAACAATGAGCAGTTCTTC
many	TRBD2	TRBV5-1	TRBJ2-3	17	CASSLRSGRHYRDTQYF	TGCGCCAGCAGCTTGCGGAGCGGGAGGCACTATAGAGATACGCAGTATTTT
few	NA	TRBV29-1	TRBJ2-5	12	CSADGGRETQYF	TGCAGCGCCGACGGGGGACGGGAGACCCAGTACTTC
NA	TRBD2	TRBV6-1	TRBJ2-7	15	CASSAWREGSYEQYF	TGTGCCAGCAGTGCTTGGCGGGAGGGGTCCTACGAGCAGTACTTC
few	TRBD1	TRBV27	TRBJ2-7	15	CASSLYEGALAEQYF	TGTGCCAGCAGTTTATATGAGGGGGCTCTTGCCGAGCAGTACTTC
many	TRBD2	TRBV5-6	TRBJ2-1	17	CASSFWGLGLPYNEQFF	TGTGCCAGCAGCTTTTGGGGACTAGGCCTTCCCTACAATGAGCAGTTCTTC
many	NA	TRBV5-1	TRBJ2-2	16	CASSLPSNAGPGELFF	TGCGCCAGCAGCCTTCCCTCGAATGCCGGGCCCGGGGAGCTGTTTTTT